This T cell receptor (beta chain) was identified in a study of shared clonotypes between healthy human individuals. The overall study: Per-donor plates numbered three CD4 naive, three CD4 memory, two CD8 naive and one CD8 memory.

V was clipped by 4 bases and J by 6 bases, with 14 bases between them. This CDR3 comprises 14 residues. Germline values: CDR1 SGDLS, CDR2 YYNGEE. Terminally differentiated effector memory CD45RA+ cells were left out of the naive CD8 fraction, which was CD45RO-negative and positively selected for CCR7. Original analysis: With immunoSEQ giving junction-only sequences and no quality scores, filtering differed. This table comes from immunoSEQ multiplex PCR, and its TCRdb copy is limited to in-frame clones, with some not included. The V and J calls and clone size were taken over from that table, and D and trimming were inferred from the DNA. The repertoire holds a few hundred thousand clones, with just under 97% as singletons.

This TCR was sampled from a young woman in good health. The chain combines TRBV9 with TRBJ1-5; D perhaps matches TRBD1 (5 bases). The sample was naive CD8+ T cells sorted from blood. As DNA, the CDR3 is TGTGCCAGCAGCCAGCGGGGGTCCAGTCAGCCCCAGCATTTT. Translation gives CASSQRGSSQPQHF.